A selection of T cell receptor beta chains follows, all from one sample in a study of cytomegalovirus exposure and HLA in healthy donors. The method was immunoSEQ multiplex PCR; TCRdb's version includes in-frame clones alone and lacks a portion of them. This sample has fewer than 120,000 clones; around four fifths occur once, and the top ten carry around 2.9%. The sample comprised PBMCs. These receptors all stem from a woman in her sixties in good health and CMV-seropositive. Each CDR3 is given with its conserved first and last residue.

J,V,CDR3
TRBJ2-1,TRBV5-1,CASSLASGLGNEQFF
TRBJ2-2,TRBV9,CASSVIDSGTGELFF
TRBJ1-1,TRBV5-6,CATRQGVGEAFF
TRBJ1-2,TRBV6-5,CASSYVWAGGYDGYTF
TRBJ2-7,TRBV6-5,CASRSGTSYEQYF
TRBJ1-2,TRBV6-1,CASSGGQEVKGYTF
TRBJ2-7,TRBV19,CASSIPGTVYEQYF
TRBJ2-1,TRBV7-9,CASSARTAYNEQFF
TRBJ1-6,TRBV6-4,CASSEDRSSPLHF
TRBJ1-6,TRBV5-1,CASSQDRGHSPLHF
TRBJ1-4,TRBV15,CATSRDRGVLAEKLFF
TRBJ2-7,TRBV28,CASSSLSGRALRGSYEQYF
TRBJ2-3,TRBV6-1,CASSGKTSVTDTQYF
TRBJ2-7,TRBV18,CASSRPGTSATEQYF
TRBJ1-5,TRBV4-2,CASSQVEFRGAGVQPQHF
TRBJ2-1,TRBV9,CASSVAGGPHEQFF
TRBJ2-1,TRBV2,CASSGTSGGYNEQFF
TRBJ1-2,TRBV2,CASSEGTGVGSYTF
TRBJ2-7,TRBV9,CASSVGPAVSYEQYF
TRBJ2-3,TRBV7-9,CSSSFNSYTDTQYF
TRBJ2-2,TRBV7-9,CASSGQGGAGELFF
TRBJ2-1,TRBV7-3,CASSRTSGRTNEQFF
TRBJ2-5,TRBV2,CASSVGGEETQYF
TRBJ2-7,TRBV5-5,CASSFQGPYEQYF
TRBJ1-1,TRBV7-8,CASSRGQGGHTEAFF
TRBJ1-4,TRBV5-1,CASSLLGVQNEKLFF
TRBJ2-1,TRBV28,CASSLRVDEQFF
TRBJ2-7,TRBV9,CASSVGAGAYEQYF
TRBJ1-5,TRBV4-2,CASSQGRGVRQPQHF
TRBJ1-2,TRBV2,CASTLQGGSPYGYTF
.,TRBV10-2,CASSAGGRTYEQYF
TRBJ2-5,TRBV27,CASSLIPTGEETQYF
TRBJ1-1,TRBV5-6,CASSSTGQGRDTEAFF
TRBJ1-2,TRBV9,CASSSRTGGGYGYTF
TRBJ1-2,TRBV5-1,CASSLGSGLVISGYTF
.,TRBV2,CASSERYEQYF
.,TRBV7-6,CASSLGPSGGEYEQYF
TRBJ2-1,TRBV15,CATSRGLAYEQFF
TRBJ1-5,TRBV9,CASSVGINQPQHF
TRBJ2-1,TRBV4-2,CASSPGPGTSDYNEQFF
TRBJ2-3,TRBV11-3,CASSLDTTDTQYF
TRBJ1-2,TRBV28,CASSLEAGVYGYTF
TRBJ1-1,TRBV11-3,CASSATQGAAEAFF
TRBJ2-3,TRBV18,CASSPRATDTQYF
TRBJ2-1,TRBV5-1,CASSPAKSRGTYNEQFF
TRBJ2-3,TRBV5-1,CASSVGSGRALRTDTQYF
TRBJ2-1,TRBV25-1,CASSEQREIYNEQFF
TRBJ2-5,TRBV19,CASSILGQEVQETQYF
TRBJ2-5,TRBV28,CASRHPGQGSETQYF
TRBJ2-7,TRBV4-2,CASSQDHLAGRAYEQYF
TRBJ2-2,TRBV7-2,CASSSYTGELFF